This record concerns one TCR beta chain sequence. What it binds is not known. Sequencing was performed with immunoSEQ multiplex PCR; in TCRdb, only in-frame clones are kept and a portion is missing. The table shows around 18,000 clones, with 72% occurring only once. This entry is derived from a study of OX40 agonist ivuxolimab in advanced cancers. The study's findings and limits: Both blood CD4+ and CD8+ T cells showed clonal growth by week 6 at 0.1 to 3.0 mg/kg. Part of the nonresponder group also had normalized T-cell clonal expansion that was low.

The CDR3 is 11 amino acids. Deletions cut 5 bases from V and 11 bases from J, with 9 bases between. Looked up from germline, CDR1 is MNHEY and CDR2 is SMNVEV (reference sequence). The J gene is TRBJ1-4, the V gene TRBV27; D not resolved. Specimen: CD4+ or CD8+ T cells sorted from blood, collected in a trial of the OX40 agonist ivuxolimab. This clonotype was sampled from an adult with an advanced solid tumor such as melanoma, head and neck, liver or kidney cancer. CDR3 sequence (DNA): TGTGCCAGCAGTAGGCTGTTTAAACTGTTTTTT. Translation: CASSRLFKLFF.